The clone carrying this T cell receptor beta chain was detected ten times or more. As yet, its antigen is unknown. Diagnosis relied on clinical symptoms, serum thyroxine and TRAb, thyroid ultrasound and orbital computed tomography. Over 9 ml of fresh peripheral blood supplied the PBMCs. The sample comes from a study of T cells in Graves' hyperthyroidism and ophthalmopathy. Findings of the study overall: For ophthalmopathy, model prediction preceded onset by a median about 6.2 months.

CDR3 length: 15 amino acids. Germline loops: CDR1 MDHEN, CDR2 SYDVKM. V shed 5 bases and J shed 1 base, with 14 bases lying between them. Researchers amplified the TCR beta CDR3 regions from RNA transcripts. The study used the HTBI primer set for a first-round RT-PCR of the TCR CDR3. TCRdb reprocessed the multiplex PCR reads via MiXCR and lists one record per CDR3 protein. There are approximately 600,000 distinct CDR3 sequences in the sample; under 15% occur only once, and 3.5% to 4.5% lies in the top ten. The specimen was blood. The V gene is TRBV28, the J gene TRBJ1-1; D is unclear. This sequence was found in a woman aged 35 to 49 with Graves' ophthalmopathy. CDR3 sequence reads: CASSPERDWNTEAFF. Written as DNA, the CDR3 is TGTGCCAGCAGTCCGGAACGGGATTGGAACACTGAAGCTTTCTTT.